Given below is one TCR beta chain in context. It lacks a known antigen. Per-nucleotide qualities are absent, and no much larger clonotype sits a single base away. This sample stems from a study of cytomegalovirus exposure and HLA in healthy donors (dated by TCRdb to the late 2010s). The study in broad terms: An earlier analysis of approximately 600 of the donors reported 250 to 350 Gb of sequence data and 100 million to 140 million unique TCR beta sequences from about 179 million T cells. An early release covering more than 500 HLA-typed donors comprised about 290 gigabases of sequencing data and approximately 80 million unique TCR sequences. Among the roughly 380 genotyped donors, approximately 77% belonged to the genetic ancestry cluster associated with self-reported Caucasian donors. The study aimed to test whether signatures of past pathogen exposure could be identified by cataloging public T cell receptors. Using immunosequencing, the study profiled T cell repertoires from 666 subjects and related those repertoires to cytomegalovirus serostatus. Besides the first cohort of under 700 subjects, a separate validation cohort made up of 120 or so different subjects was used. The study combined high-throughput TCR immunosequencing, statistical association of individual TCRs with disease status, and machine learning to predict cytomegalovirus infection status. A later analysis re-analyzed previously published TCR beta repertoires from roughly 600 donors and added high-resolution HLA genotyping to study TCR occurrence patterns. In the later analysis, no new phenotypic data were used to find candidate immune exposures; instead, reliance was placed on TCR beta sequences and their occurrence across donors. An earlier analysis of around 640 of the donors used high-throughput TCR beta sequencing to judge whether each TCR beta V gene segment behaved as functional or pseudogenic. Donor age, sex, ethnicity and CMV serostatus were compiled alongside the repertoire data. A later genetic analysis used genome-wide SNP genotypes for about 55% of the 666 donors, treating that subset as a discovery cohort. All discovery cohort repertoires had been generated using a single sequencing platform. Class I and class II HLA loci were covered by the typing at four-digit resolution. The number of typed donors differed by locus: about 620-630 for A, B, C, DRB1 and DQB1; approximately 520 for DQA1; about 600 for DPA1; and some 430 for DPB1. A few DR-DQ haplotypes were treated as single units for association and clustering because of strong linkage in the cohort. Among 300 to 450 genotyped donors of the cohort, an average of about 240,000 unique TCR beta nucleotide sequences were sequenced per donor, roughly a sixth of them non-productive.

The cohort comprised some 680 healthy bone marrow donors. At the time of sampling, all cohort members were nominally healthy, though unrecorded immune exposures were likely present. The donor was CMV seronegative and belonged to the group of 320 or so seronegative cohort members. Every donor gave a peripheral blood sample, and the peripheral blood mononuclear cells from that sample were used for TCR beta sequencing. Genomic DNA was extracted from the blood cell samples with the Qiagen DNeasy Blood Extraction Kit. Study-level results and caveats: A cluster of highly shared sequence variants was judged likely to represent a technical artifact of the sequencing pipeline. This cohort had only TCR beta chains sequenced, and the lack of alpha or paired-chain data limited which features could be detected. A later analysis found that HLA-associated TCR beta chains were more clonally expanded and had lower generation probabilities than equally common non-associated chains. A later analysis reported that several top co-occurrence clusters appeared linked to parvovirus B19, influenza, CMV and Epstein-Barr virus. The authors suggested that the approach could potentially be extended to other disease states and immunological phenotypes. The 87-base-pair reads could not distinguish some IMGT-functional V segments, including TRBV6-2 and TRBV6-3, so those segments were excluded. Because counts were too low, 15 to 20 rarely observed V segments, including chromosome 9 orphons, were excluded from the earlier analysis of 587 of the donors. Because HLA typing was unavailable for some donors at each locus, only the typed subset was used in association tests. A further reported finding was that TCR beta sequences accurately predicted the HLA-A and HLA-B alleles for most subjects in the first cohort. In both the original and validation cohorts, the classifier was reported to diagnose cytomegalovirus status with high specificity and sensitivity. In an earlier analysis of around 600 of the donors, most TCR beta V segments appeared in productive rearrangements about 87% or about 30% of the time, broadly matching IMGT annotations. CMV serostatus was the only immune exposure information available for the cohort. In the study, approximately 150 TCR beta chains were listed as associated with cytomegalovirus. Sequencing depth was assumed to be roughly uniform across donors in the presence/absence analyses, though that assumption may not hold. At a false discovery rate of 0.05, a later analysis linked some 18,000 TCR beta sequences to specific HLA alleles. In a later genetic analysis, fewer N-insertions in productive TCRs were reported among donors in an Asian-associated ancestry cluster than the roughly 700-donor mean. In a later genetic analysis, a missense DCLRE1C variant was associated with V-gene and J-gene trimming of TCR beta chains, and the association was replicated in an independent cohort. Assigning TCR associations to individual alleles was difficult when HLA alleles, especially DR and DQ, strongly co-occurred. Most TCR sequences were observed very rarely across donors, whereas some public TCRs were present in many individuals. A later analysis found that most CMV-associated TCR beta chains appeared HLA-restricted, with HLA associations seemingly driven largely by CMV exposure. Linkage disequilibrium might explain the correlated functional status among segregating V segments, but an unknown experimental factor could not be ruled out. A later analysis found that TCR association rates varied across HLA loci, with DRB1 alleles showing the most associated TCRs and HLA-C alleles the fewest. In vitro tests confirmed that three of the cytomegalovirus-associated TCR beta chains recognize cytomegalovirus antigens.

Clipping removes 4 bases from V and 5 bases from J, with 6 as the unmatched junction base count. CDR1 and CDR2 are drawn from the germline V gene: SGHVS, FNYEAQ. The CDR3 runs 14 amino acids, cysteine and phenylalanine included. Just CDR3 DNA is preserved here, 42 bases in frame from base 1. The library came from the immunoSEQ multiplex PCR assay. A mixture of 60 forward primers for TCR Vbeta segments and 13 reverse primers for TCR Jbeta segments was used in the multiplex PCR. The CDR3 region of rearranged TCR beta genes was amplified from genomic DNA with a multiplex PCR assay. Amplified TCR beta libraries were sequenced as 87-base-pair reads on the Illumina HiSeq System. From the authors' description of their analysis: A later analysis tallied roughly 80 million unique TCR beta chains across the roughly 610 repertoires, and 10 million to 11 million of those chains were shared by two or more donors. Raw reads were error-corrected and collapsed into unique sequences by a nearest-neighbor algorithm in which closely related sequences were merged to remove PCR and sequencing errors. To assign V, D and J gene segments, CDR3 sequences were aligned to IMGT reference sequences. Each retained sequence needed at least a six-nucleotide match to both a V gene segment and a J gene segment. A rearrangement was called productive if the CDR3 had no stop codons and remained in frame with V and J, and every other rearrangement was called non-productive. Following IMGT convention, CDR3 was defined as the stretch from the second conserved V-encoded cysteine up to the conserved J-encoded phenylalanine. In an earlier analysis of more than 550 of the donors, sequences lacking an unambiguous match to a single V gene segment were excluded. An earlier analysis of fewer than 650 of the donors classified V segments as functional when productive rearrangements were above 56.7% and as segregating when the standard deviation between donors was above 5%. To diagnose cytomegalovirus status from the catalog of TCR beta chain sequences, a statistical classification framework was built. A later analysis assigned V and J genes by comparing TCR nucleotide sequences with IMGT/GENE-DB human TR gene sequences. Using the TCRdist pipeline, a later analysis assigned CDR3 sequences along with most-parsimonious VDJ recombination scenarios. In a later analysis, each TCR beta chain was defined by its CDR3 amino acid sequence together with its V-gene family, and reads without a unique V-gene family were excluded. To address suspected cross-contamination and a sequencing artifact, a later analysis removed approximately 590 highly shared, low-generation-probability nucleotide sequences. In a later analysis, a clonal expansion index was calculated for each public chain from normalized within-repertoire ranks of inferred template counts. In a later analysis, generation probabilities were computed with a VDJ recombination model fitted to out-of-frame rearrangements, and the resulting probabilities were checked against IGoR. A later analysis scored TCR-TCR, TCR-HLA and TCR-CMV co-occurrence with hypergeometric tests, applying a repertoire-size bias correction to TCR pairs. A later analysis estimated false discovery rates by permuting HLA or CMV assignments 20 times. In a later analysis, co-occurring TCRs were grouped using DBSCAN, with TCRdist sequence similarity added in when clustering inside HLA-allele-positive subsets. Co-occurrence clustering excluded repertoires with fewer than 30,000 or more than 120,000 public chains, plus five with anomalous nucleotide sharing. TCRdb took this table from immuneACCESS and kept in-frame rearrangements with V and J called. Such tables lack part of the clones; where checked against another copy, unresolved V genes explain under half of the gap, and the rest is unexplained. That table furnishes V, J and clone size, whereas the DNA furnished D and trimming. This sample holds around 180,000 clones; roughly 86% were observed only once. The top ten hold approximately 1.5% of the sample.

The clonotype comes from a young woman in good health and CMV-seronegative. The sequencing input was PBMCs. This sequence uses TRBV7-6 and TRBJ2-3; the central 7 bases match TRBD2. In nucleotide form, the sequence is TGTGCCAGCAGCTCGAGGGAGGGCCGAGATACGCAGTATTTT. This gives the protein CASSSREGRDTQYF.